The 17 T cell receptor beta chains listed next were all sequenced from one sample in a study of regulatory T cells in long-lasting Graves disease. Library construction for TCR beta used iRepertoire HTBI primers and Arm-PCR of CDR3 regions. TCRdb redid the calling of the multiplex PCR reads with MiXCR, one entry per CDR3 protein. The repertoire has approximately 350,000 distinct CDR3 sequences, around 15% of them found once; the top ten carry roughly a fifth. The time point is: newly diagnosed GD, antithyroid drugs for less than 3 months. Making the TCR library involved RNA that had been extracted from PBMCs. In addition, the sample was reused for a study of T cells in Graves' hyperthyroidism and ophthalmopathy.

Sequencing used peripheral blood mononuclear cells (PBMCs), obtained at new diagnosis, from a patient treated with antithyroid drugs. Source of these receptors: a woman in her late teens or twenties with Graves disease.

This clonotype was counted only a few times. The rearrangement links TRBV24-1 to TRBJ2-2; no clear D. This CDR3 spans 14 amino acids. Germline V gene data show CDR1 as KGHDR and CDR2 as SFDVKD. Trimming left V 8 bases short and J 0 bases short, with 9 bases between. The CDR3 reads CATTSHANTGELFF. In DNA, the CDR3 is TGTGCCACCACCTCCCACGCGAACACCGGGGAGCTGTTTTTT.

V is TRBV9 and J is TRBJ2-1; D may be TRBD1 or TRBD2 (5 bases each). Germline CDR1 SGDLS, CDR2 YYNGEE. There are 15 residues in the CDR3. The V and J ends lost 4 bases and 1 base respectively, with 12 bases between them. The CDR3: CASSLGALSYNEQFF. The CDR3 nucleotides read TGTGCCAGCAGCCTCGGGGCACTTTCCTACAATGAGCAGTTCTTC. The whole variable domain, filled in from reference TRBV9 and TRBJ2-1, reads DSGVTQTPKHLITATGQRVTLRCSPRSGDLSVYWYQQSLDQGLQFLIQYYNGEERAKGNILERFSAQQFPDLHSELNLSSLELGDSALYFCASSLGALSYNEQFFGPGTRLTVL.

The chain has TRBV6-1 and TRBJ1-2; D is uncertain. The germline V gene encodes CDR1 MNHNS and CDR2 SASEGT. The CDR3 runs 13 residues. Trimming stripped 11 bases from V and 8 bases from J, with 21 bases between. The CDR3 loop is CAVTNSGLGGYTF. The DNA for the CDR3 is TGTGCCGTCACTAATTCAGGATTAGGCGGCTACACCTTC.

The V gene is TRBV4-1, the J gene TRBJ2-7; 7 bases line up with TRBD1. V shed 6 bases, J shed 6 bases, and the junction held 14 bases outside the gene matches. This CDR3 is built from 15 residues. Germline loops: CDR1 MGHRA, CDR2 YSYEKL. CDR3 coding DNA: TGCGCCAGCAGAATCACATCGGGACAGTGGAGCGAGCAGTACTTC. It is translated as CASRITSGQWSEQYF.

This clonotype was counted ten times or more. CDR3 in DNA: TGCAGTGCTAGATCGCTCCTCCAGGGGGGAACTGAAGCTTTCTTT. This codes for CSARSLLQGGTEAFF. This rearrangement joins TRBV20-1 to TRBJ1-1; 7 positions match TRBD1. This CDR3 is 15 amino acids long. Germline values: CDR1 DFQATT, CDR2 SNEGSKA (reference sequence). V was clipped by 2 bases and J by 5 bases; unmatched bases: 11.

The chain employs TRBV27 and TRBJ2-5, with 14 nucleotides matching TRBD2. V lost 4 bases to trimming and J lost 5 bases; unmatched junction nucleotides: 6. CDR3 size: 16 residues. From germline, CDR1 is MNHEY and CDR2 SMNVEV (reference sequence). The CDR3 region has the DNA TGTGCCAGCAGTTCAGGGACTAGCGGGAGTGCTGAGACCCAGTACTTC. Encoded protein: CASSSGTSGSAETQYF.

This chain links TRBV6-9 with TRBJ1-1; D is unclear. This CDR3 has 15 residues. Germline-derived CDR1 and CDR2 are MNHGY and SVAAGI. Trimming shortened V by 3 bases and J by 2 bases, and 13 bases separated the two germline ends. CDR3 nucleotides: TGTGCCAGCAGTTACTCCGACATGCAAAACACTGAAGCTTTCTTT. This encodes CASSYSDMQNTEAFF.

To note about this clonotype: It may be a read error: a sequence one base away is much more abundant. The V gene is TRBV10-3, the J gene TRBJ2-1; 10 nucleotides line up with TRBD2. The CDR3 contains 15 residues. The germline gives CDR1 ENHRY, CDR2 SYGVKD. The ends lost 6 bases at V and 13 bases at J; junction bases unmatched: 15. CDR3 sequence: CAIRDSGGTQETQFF. The CDR3 coding sequence is TGTGCCATCAGGGATAGCGGGGGGACCCAAGAGACCCAGTTCTTC.

Many counts were recorded for this clonotype. V is TRBV2 and J is TRBJ2-7; D is perhaps TRBD1 or TRBD2 (5 bases each). The CDR3 extends over 13 amino acids. Germline CDR1 and CDR2: SNHLY and FYNNEI. The V end lost 5 bases, the J end lost 2 bases, and 10 bases lay between the germline ends. CDR3 coding DNA: TGTGCCAGCAGTCCGGGGCCGACCTACGAGCAGTACTTC. Translating it yields CASSPGPTYEQYF.

This clonotype was counted between two and nine times. This chain joins TRBV28 and TRBJ2-2; perhaps TRBD2 as D (7 bases). CDR1 MDHEN and CDR2 SYDVKM come from the germline V gene. The germline V and J ends were trimmed by 6 bases and 2 bases, with 13 bases remaining between them. The CDR3 covers 15 residues. Here the CDR3 reads CASSRGGLNTGELFF. DNA for the CDR3: TGTGCCAGCAGCCGCGGGGGCCTTAACACCGGGGAGCTGTTTTTT.

This clonotype was observed at least ten times. The chain uses TRBV28 and TRBJ2-3, with 7 bases identical to TRBD2. Per the germline V gene, CDR1 is MDHEN and CDR2 is SYDVKM. The CDR3 covers 18 residues. Trimming took 6 bases from V and 2 from J; bases not matched to a gene: 17. The DNA for the CDR3 is TGTGCCAGCAGCTTTGGTTTGGGGAGGGACTACTTCACAGATACGCAGTATTTT. The encoded protein is CASSFGLGRDYFTDTQYF.

This clonotype was counted many times. Germline is not matched at one junction end, which may reflect a read error. This rearrangement joins TRBV5-1 to TRBJ2-3, with D possibly TRBD2 on 5 matching bases. Germline CDR1 and CDR2: SGHRS and YFSETQ. The CDR3 runs to 16 residues. The CDR3 DNA reads TGTGCCAGCAGCTTAGGTCTCGGGGAAGTCACAGATACGCAGTATTTT. As protein: CASSLGLGEVTDTQYF.

This clonotype was observed many times. V gene TRBV28 combines with J gene TRBJ1-5; D remains unclear. V lost 4 bases to trimming and J lost 2 bases, with 12 bases between them. Germline V lookup: CDR1 MDHEN, CDR2 SYDVKM. The CDR3 is 15 residues long. CDR3 residues: CASSSPPVGNQPQHF. The CDR3 DNA is TGTGCCAGCAGTTCCCCCCCGGTGGGCAATCAGCCCCAGCATTTT.

Ten or more counts support this clonotype. The rearrangement uses TRBV27 and TRBJ2-1, with 7 nucleotides matching TRBD2. The germline CDR1 and CDR2 sequences are MNHEY and SMNVEV (reference sequence). V was clipped by 4 bases and J by 3 bases; unmatched bases: 6. The length of the CDR3 is 15 residues. CDR3 sequence: CASSSGRAVYNEQFF. The CDR3 region has the DNA TGTGCCAGCAGTTCGGGGAGGGCCGTCTACAATGAGCAGTTCTTC.

At least ten counts were recorded for this clonotype. The chain joins TRBV2 to TRBJ1-2; no definite D call. Germline lookup yields CDR1 SNHLY and CDR2 FYNNEI. The CDR3 has 13 residues. The ends were cut back, 7 bases at V and 3 bases at J, with 12 bases in the middle. For the CDR3, the DNA is TGTGCCAGCACTGTGGACGGTGACTATGGCTACACCTTC. It encodes CASTVDGDYGYTF.

This clonotype was counted a few times. The chain uses TRBV24-1 and TRBJ2-6; D may match TRBD1 or TRBD2 (5 bases each). Germline V gives CDR1 KGHDR, CDR2 SFDVKD. Trimming stripped 3 bases from V and 8 bases from J, with 16 bases between. CDR3 size: 16 residues. CDR3 coding DNA: TGTGCCACCAGTGATCCCCAGGGTGGGGGAACCAACGTCCTGACTTTC. This sequence encodes CATSDPQGGGTNVLTF.

There are many counts of this clonotype. This chain links TRBV28 with TRBJ2-3, with D unresolved. This CDR3 comprises 10 residues. V shed 11 bases and J shed 10 bases, with 13 bases lying between them. Germline CDR1 MDHEN, CDR2 SYDVKM. CDR3 region: CAALGKAQYF. In DNA, the CDR3 is TGTGCCGCCCTGGGTAAAGCGCAGTATTTT.